The source of this TCR beta chain is a study of Graves' ophthalmopathy and Graves' hyperthyroidism. Amplification targeted the TCR beta CDR3 regions, with RNA transcripts as the source material. HTBI-primed RT-PCR formed the first round, and a multiplex PCR formed the second. TCRdb ran MiXCR on the multiplex PCR reads and lists one entry per CDR3 protein. Seen here are approximately 640,000 distinct CDR3 sequences, roughly 39% observed once, and the top ten hold roughly 3.5%. The germline V and J ends were trimmed by 3 bases and 7 bases, with 10 bases remaining between them. Germline CDR1 and CDR2: SGHDN and FVKESK. CDR3 length: 13 residues. Ophthalmopathy donors were characterized by moderate-to-severe activity, CAS of at least 3, NOSPECS of at least 4, and duration under 3 months. PBMCs had their origin in fresh peripheral blood (about 10 ml).

The rearrangement joins TRBV14 to TRBJ1-5; no clear D. Sequenced material: peripheral blood. This clonotype was sampled from an adult man with Graves' ophthalmopathy. The CDR3 sequence is CASSQQAGQPQHF. CDR3 nucleotide sequence: TGTGCCAGCAGCCAGCAGGCGGGGCAGCCCCAGCATTTT.